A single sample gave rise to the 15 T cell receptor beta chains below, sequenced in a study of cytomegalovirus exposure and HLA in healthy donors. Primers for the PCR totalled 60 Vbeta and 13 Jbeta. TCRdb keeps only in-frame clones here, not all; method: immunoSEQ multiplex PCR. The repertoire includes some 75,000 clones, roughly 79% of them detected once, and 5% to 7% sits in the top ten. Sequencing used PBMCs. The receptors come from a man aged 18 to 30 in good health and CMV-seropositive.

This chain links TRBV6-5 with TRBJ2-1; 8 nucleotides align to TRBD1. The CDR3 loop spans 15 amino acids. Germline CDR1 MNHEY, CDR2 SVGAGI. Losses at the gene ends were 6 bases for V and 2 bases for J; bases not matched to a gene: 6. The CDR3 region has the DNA TGTGCCAGCAGCTTTATGACAGGGGCCTACAATGAGCAGTTCTTC. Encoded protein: CASSFMTGAYNEQFF.

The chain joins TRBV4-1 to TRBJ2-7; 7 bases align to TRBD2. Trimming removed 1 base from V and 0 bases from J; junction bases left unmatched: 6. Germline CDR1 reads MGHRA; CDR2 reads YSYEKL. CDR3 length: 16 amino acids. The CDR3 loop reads CASSQGWLAVSYEQYF. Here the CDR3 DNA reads TGCGCCAGCAGCCAAGGGTGGCTAGCGGTCTCCTACGAGCAGTACTTC.

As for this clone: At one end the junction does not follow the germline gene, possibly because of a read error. The CDR3 DNA is TGTGCCAGCTCACCAAGGAGTACCGCTAGCCAAACTGGAGCTTTCTTT. It translates to CASSPRSTASQTGAFF. The V call is TRBV18, the J call TRBJ1-1, with D hard to call. This CDR3 has 16 residues. Germline V gene lookup returns CDR1 KGHSH and CDR2 LQKENI.

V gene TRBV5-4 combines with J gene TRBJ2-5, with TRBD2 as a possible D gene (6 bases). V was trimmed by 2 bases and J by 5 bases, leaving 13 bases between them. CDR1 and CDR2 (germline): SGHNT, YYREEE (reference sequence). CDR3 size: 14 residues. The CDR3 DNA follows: TGTGCCAGCAGCTTTGCAGGAGGGGAGGAGACCCAGTACTTC. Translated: CASSFAGGEETQYF.

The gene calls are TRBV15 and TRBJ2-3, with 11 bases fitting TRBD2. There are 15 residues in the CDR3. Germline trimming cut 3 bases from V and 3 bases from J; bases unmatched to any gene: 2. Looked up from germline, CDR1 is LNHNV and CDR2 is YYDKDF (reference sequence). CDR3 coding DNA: TGTGCCACCAGCAGTAGCGGGAGGGGTACAGATACGCAGTATTTT. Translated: CATSSSGRGTDTQYF.

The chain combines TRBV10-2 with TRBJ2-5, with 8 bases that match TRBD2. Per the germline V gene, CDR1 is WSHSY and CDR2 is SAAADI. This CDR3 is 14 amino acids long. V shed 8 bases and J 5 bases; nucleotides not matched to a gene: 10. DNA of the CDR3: TGCGCCAGCTCCTTGGTGGGCGGGAGGGAGACCCAGTACTTC. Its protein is CASSLVGGRETQYF.

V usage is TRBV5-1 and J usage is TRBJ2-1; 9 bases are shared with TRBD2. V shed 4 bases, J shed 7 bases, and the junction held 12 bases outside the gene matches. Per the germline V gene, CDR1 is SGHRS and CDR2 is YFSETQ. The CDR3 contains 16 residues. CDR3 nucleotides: TGCGCCAGCAGCCATAATAGCGGGAGCGGCGGGAATGAGCAGTTCTTC. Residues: CASSHNSGSGGNEQFF.

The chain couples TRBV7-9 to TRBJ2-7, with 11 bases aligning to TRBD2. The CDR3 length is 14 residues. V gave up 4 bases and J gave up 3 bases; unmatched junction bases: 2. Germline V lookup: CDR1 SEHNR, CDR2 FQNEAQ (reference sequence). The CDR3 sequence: CASSSGTSGYEQYF. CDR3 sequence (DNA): TGTGCCAGCAGCTCTGGGACTAGCGGCTACGAGCAGTACTTC.

DNA for the CDR3: TGTGCCAGCAGTCCTGACAGGGACACTGAAGCTTTCTTT. Translation gives CASSPDRDTEAFF. The chain carries TRBV27 and TRBJ1-1, with 7 positions matching TRBD1. CDR3 size: 13 residues. Germline V gene data show CDR1 as MNHEY and CDR2 as SMNVEV (reference sequence). Germline trimming cut 5 bases from V and 3 bases from J; bases unmatched to any gene: 3.

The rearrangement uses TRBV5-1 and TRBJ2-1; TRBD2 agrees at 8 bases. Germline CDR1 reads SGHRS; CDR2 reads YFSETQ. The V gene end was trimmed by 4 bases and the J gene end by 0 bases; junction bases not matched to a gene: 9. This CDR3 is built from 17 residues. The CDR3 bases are TGCGCCAGCAGCGACGTCTCACGGGGGGGCTCCTACAATGAGCAGTTCTTC. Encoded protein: CASSDVSRGGSYNEQFF.

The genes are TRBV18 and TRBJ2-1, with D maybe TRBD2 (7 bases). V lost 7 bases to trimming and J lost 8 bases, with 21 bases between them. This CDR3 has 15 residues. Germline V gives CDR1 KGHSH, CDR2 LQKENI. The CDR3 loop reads CASCIRGGVIDEQFF. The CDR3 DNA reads TGTGCCAGCTGTATACGAGGGGGGGTGATTGATGAGCAGTTCTTC.

CDR3 DNA sequence: TGTGCCAGCAGATCGGACAGGATCTATGGCTACACCTTC. Its protein product is CASRSDRIYGYTF. The rearrangement joins TRBV28 to TRBJ1-2, with TRBD1 matching over 7 bases. This CDR3 comprises 13 residues. Losses at the gene ends were 6 bases for V and 4 bases for J; bases not matched to a gene: 5. Germline V gives CDR1 MDHEN, CDR2 SYDVKM.

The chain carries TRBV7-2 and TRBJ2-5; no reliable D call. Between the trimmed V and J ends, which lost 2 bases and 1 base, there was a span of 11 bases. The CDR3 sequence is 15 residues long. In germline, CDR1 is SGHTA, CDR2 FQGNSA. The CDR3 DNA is TGTGCCAGCAGCTTAAATGCCTTAGTCCAAGAGACCCAGTACTTC. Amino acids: CASSLNALVQETQYF. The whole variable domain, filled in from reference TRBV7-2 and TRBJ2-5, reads GAGVSQSPSNKVTEKGKDVELRCDPISGHTALYWYRQSLGQGLEFLIYFQGNSAPDKSGLPSDRFSAERTGGSVSTLTIQRTQQEDSAVYLCASSLNALVQETQYFGPGTRLLVL.

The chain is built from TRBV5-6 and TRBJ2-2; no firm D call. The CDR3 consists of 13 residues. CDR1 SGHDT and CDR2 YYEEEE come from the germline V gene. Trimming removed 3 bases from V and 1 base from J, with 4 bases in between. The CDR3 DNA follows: TGTGCCAGCAGCTCGTTGAACACCGGGGAGCTGTTTTTT. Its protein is CASSSLNTGELFF. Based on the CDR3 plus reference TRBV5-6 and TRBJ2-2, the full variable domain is DAGVTQSPTHLIKTRGQQVTLRCSPKSGHDTVSWYQQALGQGPQFIFQYYEEEERQRGNFPDRFSGHQFPNYSSELNVNALLLGDSALYLCASSSLNTGELFFGEGSRLTVL.

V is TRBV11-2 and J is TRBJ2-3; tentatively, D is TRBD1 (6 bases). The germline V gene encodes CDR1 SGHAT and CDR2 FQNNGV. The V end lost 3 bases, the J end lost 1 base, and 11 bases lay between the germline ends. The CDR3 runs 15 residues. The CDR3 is CASSFSGAGTDTQYF. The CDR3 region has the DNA TGTGCCAGCAGCTTTTCAGGGGCCGGCACAGATACGCAGTATTTT.